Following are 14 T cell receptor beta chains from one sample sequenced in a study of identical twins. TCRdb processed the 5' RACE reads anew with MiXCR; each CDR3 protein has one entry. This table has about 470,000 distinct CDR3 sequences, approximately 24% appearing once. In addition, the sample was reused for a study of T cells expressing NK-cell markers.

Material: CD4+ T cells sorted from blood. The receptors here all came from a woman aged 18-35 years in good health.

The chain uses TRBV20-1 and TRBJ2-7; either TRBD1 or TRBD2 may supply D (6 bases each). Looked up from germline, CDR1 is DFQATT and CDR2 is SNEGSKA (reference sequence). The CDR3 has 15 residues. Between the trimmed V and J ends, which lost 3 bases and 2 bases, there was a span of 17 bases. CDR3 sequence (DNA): TGCAGTGCTAGTAGGGGGGCCAGGAGAACCTACGAGCAGTACTTC. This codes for CSASRGARRTYEQYF.

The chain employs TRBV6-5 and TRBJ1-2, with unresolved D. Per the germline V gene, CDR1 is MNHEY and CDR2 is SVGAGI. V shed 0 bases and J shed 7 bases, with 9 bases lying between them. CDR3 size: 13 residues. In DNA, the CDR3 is TGTGCCAGCAGTTACTCGAAGATAGGTGGCTACACCTTC. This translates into CASSYSKIGGYTF.

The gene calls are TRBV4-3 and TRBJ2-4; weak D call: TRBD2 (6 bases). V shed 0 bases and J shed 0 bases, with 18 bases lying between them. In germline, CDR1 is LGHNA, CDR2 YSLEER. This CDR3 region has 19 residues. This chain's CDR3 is CASSQDRFGGGTAKNIQYF. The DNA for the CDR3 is TGCGCCAGCAGCCAAGATCGTTTTGGGGGAGGTACAGCCAAAAACATTCAGTACTTC.

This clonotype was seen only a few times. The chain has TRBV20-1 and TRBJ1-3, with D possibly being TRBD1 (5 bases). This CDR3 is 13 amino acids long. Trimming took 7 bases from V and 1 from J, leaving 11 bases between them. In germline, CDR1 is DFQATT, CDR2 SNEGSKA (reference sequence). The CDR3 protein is CSVTGGSGNTIYF. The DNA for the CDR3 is TGCAGTGTAACGGGGGGATCTGGAAACACCATATATTTT.

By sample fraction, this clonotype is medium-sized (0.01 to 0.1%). This CDR3 is CSAQGQGNTEAFF. CDR3 DNA: TGCAGCGCACAAGGACAGGGGAACACTGAAGCTTTCTTT. The chain couples TRBV29-1 to TRBJ1-1, with 8 positions matching TRBD1. Germline CDR1 is SQVTM and CDR2 is ANQGSEA. The V and J ends lost 7 bases and 1 base, in that order; junction bases with no gene match: 5. CDR3 length: 13 residues. Supplemented by reference TRBV29-1 and TRBJ1-1, the full variable domain reads SAVISQKPSRDICQRGTSLTIQCQVDSQVTMMFWYRQQPGQSLTLIATANQGSEATYESGFVIDKFPISRPNLTFSTLTVSNMSPEDSSIYLCSAQGQGNTEAFFGQGTRLTVV.

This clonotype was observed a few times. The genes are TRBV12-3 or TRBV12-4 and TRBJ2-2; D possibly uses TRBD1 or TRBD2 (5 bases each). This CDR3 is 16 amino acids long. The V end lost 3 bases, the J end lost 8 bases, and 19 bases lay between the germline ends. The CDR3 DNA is TGTGCCAGCAGTTTTACGTCCGGGGCCTTTCAAGGGGAGCTGTTTTTT. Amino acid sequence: CASSFTSGAFQGELFF.

The CDR3 nucleotides read TGTGCCAGCAGCTGGCGCCTGGAGCGGGCTACAACCTACAATGAGCAGTTCTTC. Residues: CASSWRLERATTYNEQFF. The V and J genes are TRBV5-6 and TRBJ2-1; tentative D call: TRBD2 (6 bases). This CDR3 spans 18 amino acids. Germline CDR1 SGHDT, CDR2 YYEEEE. The germline V and J ends were trimmed by 3 bases and 2 bases, with 21 bases remaining between them.

CDR3 sequence (DNA): TGTGCCAGCAGCTTCAGCGCCAATTCACCCCTCCACTTT. As protein: CASSFSANSPLHF. The chain links TRBV11-2 to TRBJ1-6; D not resolved. Between the trimmed V and J ends, which lost 3 bases and 7 bases, there was a span of 7 bases. CDR3 length equals 13 residues. The germline V gene encodes CDR1 SGHAT and CDR2 FQNNGV.

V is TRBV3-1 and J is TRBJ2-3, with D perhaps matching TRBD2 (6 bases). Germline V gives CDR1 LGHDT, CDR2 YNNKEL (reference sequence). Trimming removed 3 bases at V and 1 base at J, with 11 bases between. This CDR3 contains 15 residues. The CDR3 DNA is TGTGCCAGCAGCCATCGGGGGATGGGCACAGATACGCAGTATTTT. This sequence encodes CASSHRGMGTDTQYF.

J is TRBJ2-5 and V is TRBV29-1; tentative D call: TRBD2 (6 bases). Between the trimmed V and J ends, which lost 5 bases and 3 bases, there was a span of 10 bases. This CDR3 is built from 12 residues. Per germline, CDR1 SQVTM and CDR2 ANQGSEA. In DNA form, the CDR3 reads TGCAGCGTTCACGGCGGGGAAGAGACCCAGTACTTC. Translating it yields CSVHGGEETQYF.

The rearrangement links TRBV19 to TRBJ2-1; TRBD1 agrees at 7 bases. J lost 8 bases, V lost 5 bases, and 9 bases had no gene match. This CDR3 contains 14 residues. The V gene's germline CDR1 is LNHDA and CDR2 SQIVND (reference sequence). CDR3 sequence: CASSSFDRAHEQFF. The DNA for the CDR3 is TGTGCCAGTAGTTCATTCGACAGGGCCCATGAGCAGTTCTTC.

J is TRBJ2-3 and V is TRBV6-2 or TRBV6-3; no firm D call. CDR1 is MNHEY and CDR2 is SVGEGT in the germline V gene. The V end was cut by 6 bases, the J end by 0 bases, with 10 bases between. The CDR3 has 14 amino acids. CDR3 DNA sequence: TGTGCCAGCAGCCCCGTTGACAGCACAGATACGCAGTATTTT. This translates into CASSPVDSTDTQYF.

CDR3 residues: CSARGPAGGPQYF. CDR3 DNA: TGCAGTGCTAGAGGCCCGGCAGGGGGCCCCCAGTACTTC. The chain combines TRBV20-1 with TRBJ2-5; TRBD1 matches at 8 bases. CDR3 length: 13 residues. The V segment lost 1 base and the J segment 9 bases; nucleotides outside the gene matches: 7. Germline CDR1 reads DFQATT; CDR2 reads SNEGSKA (reference sequence).

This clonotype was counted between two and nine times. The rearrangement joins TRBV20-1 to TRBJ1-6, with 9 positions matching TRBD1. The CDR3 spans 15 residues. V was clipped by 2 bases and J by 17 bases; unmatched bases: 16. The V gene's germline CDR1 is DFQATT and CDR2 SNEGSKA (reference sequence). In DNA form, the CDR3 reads TGCAGTGCTAGAAAGGGGGGACAGGGAGACGGAAAGATCCACTTT. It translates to CSARKGGQGDGKIHF.